This record concerns one T cell receptor beta chain sequence. Its antigen remains undetermined. Per-base quality was not reported, and no clone a single base away is much larger than it. This sample was taken from a study of cytomegalovirus exposure and HLA in healthy donors (dated by TCRdb to the late 2010s). Some background on the complete study: According to an earlier analysis of 550 to 750 of the donors, about 179 million T cells yielded 90 million to 130 million unique TCR beta sequences and about 280 Gb of sequence data. The later analysis used no new phenotypic data to find candidate immune exposures, relying instead on TCR beta sequences and their occurrence across donors. Donor age, sex, ethnicity and CMV serostatus were compiled alongside the repertoire data. A later genetic analysis took genome-wide SNP genotypes for 398 of the 666 donors and used that subset as a discovery cohort. The study was designed to test whether signatures of past pathogen exposure could be identified by cataloging public T cell receptors. To decide whether each TCR beta V gene segment behaved as functional or pseudogenic, an earlier analysis of over 500 of the donors relied on high-throughput TCR beta sequencing. Among the roughly 400 genotyped donors, about 85% belonged to the genetic ancestry cluster associated with self-reported Caucasian donors. In addition to the first cohort of around 670 subjects, a separate validation cohort of over 90 different subjects was used. All discovery cohort repertoires had been generated using a single sequencing platform. The study combined high-throughput TCR immunosequencing, statistical association of individual TCRs with disease status, and machine learning to predict cytomegalovirus infection status. In a later analysis, previously published TCR beta repertoires from 666 donors were re-analyzed and high-resolution HLA genotyping was added so that TCR occurrence patterns could be studied. Four to six DR-DQ haplotypes were handled as single units for association and clustering, since linkage in the cohort was strong. HLA typing included class I and class II loci at four-digit resolution. The number of donors typed differed by locus, with about 620-630 for A, B, C, DRB1 and DQB1, over 500 for DQA1, 600 to 610 for DPA1, and around 430 for DPB1. An early release that covered 640 HLA-typed donors contained 300 to 350 gigabases of sequencing data and about 93 million unique TCR sequences. Across some 400 genotyped donors of the cohort, an average of roughly 230,000 unique TCR beta nucleotide sequences per donor were sequenced, and 15% to 20% of those sequences were non-productive. Using immunosequencing, the study profiled T cell repertoires from approximately 700 subjects and related those repertoires to cytomegalovirus serostatus.

According to the germline V gene, CDR1 reads MNHNS and CDR2 reads SASEGT. Including cysteine and phenylalanine, the CDR3 has 14 amino acids. The entry retains the CDR3 DNA only, 42 bases that are in frame from base 1. The junction shows trimming of 7 bases on V and 3 bases on J, and the gene matches do not reach 8 bases of it. Libraries came from the immunoSEQ multiplex PCR assay. For the multiplex PCR, a mixture combining 60 forward primers for TCR Vbeta segments and 13 reverse primers for TCR Jbeta segments was used. The CDR3 region of rearranged TCR beta genes was amplified from genomic DNA with a multiplex PCR assay. On the Illumina HiSeq System, the amplified TCR beta libraries were sequenced as 87-base-pair reads. For the original study's pipeline: A later analysis counted tens of millions of unique TCR beta chains across the 650 to 700 repertoires, and around 9.9 million of these chains were shared by at least two donors. Raw reads were error-corrected and collapsed into unique sequences by a nearest-neighbor algorithm in which closely related sequences were merged to remove PCR and sequencing errors. V, D and J gene segments were assigned by aligning CDR3 sequences to IMGT reference sequences. For a sequence to be retained, a match of at least six nucleotides to both a V gene segment and a J gene segment was required. A rearrangement was called productive if the CDR3 had no stop codons and remained in frame with V and J, and every other rearrangement was called non-productive. CDR3 was defined by IMGT convention, running from the second conserved V-encoded cysteine to the conserved J-encoded phenylalanine. The earlier analysis of approximately 590 of the donors excluded any sequence lacking an unambiguous match to a single V gene segment. An earlier analysis of almost 600 of the donors classified V segments as functional when productive rearrangements were above 56.7% and as segregating when the standard deviation between donors was above 5%. A statistical classification framework was built to diagnose cytomegalovirus status from the catalog of TCR beta chain sequences. In a later analysis, V and J genes were assigned by comparing TCR nucleotide sequences against IMGT/GENE-DB human TR gene sequences. Using the TCRdist pipeline, a later analysis assigned CDR3 sequences along with most-parsimonious VDJ recombination scenarios. In a later analysis, each TCR beta chain was defined by its CDR3 amino acid sequence together with its V-gene family, and reads lacking a unique V-gene family were excluded. To address suspected cross-contamination and a sequencing artifact, a later analysis removed roughly 580 highly shared, low-generation-probability nucleotide sequences. In a later analysis, a clonal expansion index was calculated for each public chain from normalized within-repertoire ranks of inferred template counts. In a later analysis, generation probabilities were computed with a VDJ recombination model fitted to out-of-frame rearrangements, and the resulting probabilities were checked against IGoR. A later analysis scored TCR-TCR, TCR-HLA and TCR-CMV co-occurrence with hypergeometric tests, applying a repertoire-size bias correction to TCR pairs. In a later analysis, false discovery rates were estimated by permuting HLA or CMV assignments 20 times. A later analysis grouped co-occurring TCRs with DBSCAN, adding TCRdist sequence similarity when clustering within HLA-allele-positive subsets. Co-occurrence clustering excluded repertoires with fewer than 30,000 or more than 120,000 public chains, plus five with anomalous nucleotide sharing. The clones in this table, taken by TCRdb from immuneACCESS, are in-frame only. Not every clone is retained; where verified, under half of the shortfall comes from an unresolved V gene, and the cause of the rest is unknown. V, J and clone size are those of that table, while D and trimming were read from the DNA. The sample data list around 110,000 clones, and 65% to 90% of these were observed just once. The ten largest account for 2% to 2.5% of the sample.

The full study reports these points: Because some donors lacked HLA typing at each locus, the association tests relied only on the typed subset. Sequencing depth was assumed to be roughly uniform across donors in the presence/absence analyses, though that assumption may not hold. Linkage disequilibrium might explain the correlated functional status among segregating V segments, but an unknown experimental factor could not be ruled out. According to the authors, the approach could potentially be generalized to other disease states and immunological phenotypes. A later genetic analysis associated a missense DCLRE1C variant with V-gene and J-gene trimming of TCR beta chains, and an independent cohort replicated the association. In an earlier analysis of about 600 of the donors, most TCR beta V segments appeared in productive rearrangements about 87% or about 30% of the time, broadly matching IMGT annotations. CMV serostatus was the only immune exposure information available for the cohort. Cytomegalovirus status was reported to be diagnosed by the classifier with high specificity and sensitivity in both the original and validation cohorts. The study listed 150 to 200 TCR beta chains as associated with cytomegalovirus. Three of the identified cytomegalovirus-associated TCR beta chains were confirmed in vitro to be specific for cytomegalovirus antigens. While some public TCRs were present in many individuals, most TCR sequences turned up only very rarely across donors. When HLA alleles, especially DR and DQ, strongly co-occurred, attributing TCR associations to individual alleles was difficult. A further reported finding was that TCR beta sequences accurately predicted the HLA-A and HLA-B alleles for most subjects in the first cohort. A group of highly shared sequence variants was considered likely to be a technical artifact of the sequencing pipeline. In a later analysis, HLA-associated TCR beta chains showed more clonal expansion and lower generation probabilities than non-associated chains that were equally common. The earlier analysis of almost 600 of the donors excluded some 15 rarely observed V segments, including chromosome 9 orphons, because counts were too low. According to a later analysis, TCR association rates differed among HLA loci, with DRB1 alleles showing the most associated TCRs and HLA-C alleles showing the fewest. Compared with the approximately 700-donor mean, donors in an Asian-associated ancestry cluster had fewer N-insertions in productive TCRs, according to a later genetic analysis. The cohort was sequenced for TCR beta chains only, and without alpha or paired-chain data the features that could be detected were limited. The 87-base-pair reads could not distinguish some IMGT-functional V segments, including TRBV6-2 and TRBV6-3, so those segments were excluded. In a later analysis, most CMV-associated TCR beta chains were found to appear HLA-restricted, with HLA associations seemingly driven largely by CMV exposure. A later analysis associated 15,000 to 20,000 TCR beta sequences with specific HLA alleles at a false discovery rate of 0.05. According to a later analysis, parvovirus B19, influenza, CMV and Epstein-Barr virus appeared linked to several top co-occurrence clusters.

In total, approximately 690 healthy bone marrow donors made up the cohort. At the time of sampling, all cohort members were nominally healthy, though unrecorded immune exposures were likely present. The donor tested CMV seronegative, placing the donor among the roughly 400 seronegative members of the cohort. A peripheral blood sample was provided by each donor, and peripheral blood mononuclear cells were used for TCR beta sequencing. The Qiagen DNeasy Blood Extraction Kit was used to extract genomic DNA from the blood cell samples. The receptor's source is a man aged 25 to 45 in good health and CMV-seronegative. The sample was PBMCs. The chain is assembled from TRBV6-1 and TRBJ2-7, and 8 junction bases match TRBD1. The nucleotides read TGTGCCAGCACCGAGACGACAGGGGACTACGAGCAGTACTTC. Its coded protein is CASTETTGDYEQYF.